The following is a T cell receptor beta chain sequence with its context. This clonotype registers as medium-sized (0.01 to 0.1%) within its sample. Its target antigen remains unknown. One base away there is no much larger clone; base qualities are not given. This specimen comes from a study of CD8 T cells in ankylosing spondylitis (TCRdb year 2017). Background for the entire study: To find TCR variants linked to disease, the study profiled T cell receptor beta repertoires in ankylosing spondylitis patients and healthy donors. The full study cohort was made up of 25 ankylosing spondylitis patients and over 90 healthy donors. Peripheral blood was sampled, and synovial fluid was additionally collected from ankylosing spondylitis patients.

Sequencing instrument: Illumina HiSeq 2500. Quantitative 5'-RACE with molecular barcodes was the method used to prepare the TCR beta libraries. Under the source paper's analysis protocol: A new computational method based on a probabilistic model of VDJ rearrangement was used to identify disease-linked TCR variants. In-frame beta chains were kept once TCRdb had trimmed the public reads at Q25 with fastp and called clones with MiXCR. Each CDR3 protein gets just one entry, which takes the most common genes and DNA from the rows behind it. The V and J calls were determined by TCRdb, not by the authors. Within this sample are about 140,000 distinct CDR3 sequences, with roughly 8% of them counted one time only. More than 7% of the sample is taken by the ten largest. Synovial fluid samples and blood samples obtained from the same ankylosing spondylitis patients were matched. Ends trimmed: V by 3 bases, J by 1 base; bases unmatched to a gene: 0. The germline V gene specifies SNHLY as CDR1 and FYNNEI as CDR2. The CDR3 runs 16 amino acids, cysteine and phenylalanine included. Of the read, only the CDR3 DNA is kept; its 48 bases are in frame from base 1.

Beyond this particular receptor, the publication reports: The disease-linked clones were reported as significantly enriched in matched synovial fluid samples from ankylosing spondylitis patients. A CD8+ phenotype was shown by the disease-linked clones, which were found at relatively low frequencies in peripheral blood. Some motif variants had previously been reported in the synovial fluid and blood of reactive arthritis patients, which suggests shared mechanisms of disease initiation. Blood from ankylosing spondylitis patients appeared to be characterized by a TCR beta motif composed of under 10 highly homologous amino acid variants.

Material: synovial fluid, either unsorted or a sorted T cell fraction (not recorded which). The receptor chain draws on TRBV2 and TRBJ2-3; 14 of the junction bases match TRBD2. This receptor was obtained from a male donor with ankylosing spondylitis. The CDR3 protein: CASSETSGGGTDTQYF. At the DNA level, the sequence is TGTGCCAGCAGTGAGACTAGCGGGGGGGGCACAGATACGCAGTATTTT.